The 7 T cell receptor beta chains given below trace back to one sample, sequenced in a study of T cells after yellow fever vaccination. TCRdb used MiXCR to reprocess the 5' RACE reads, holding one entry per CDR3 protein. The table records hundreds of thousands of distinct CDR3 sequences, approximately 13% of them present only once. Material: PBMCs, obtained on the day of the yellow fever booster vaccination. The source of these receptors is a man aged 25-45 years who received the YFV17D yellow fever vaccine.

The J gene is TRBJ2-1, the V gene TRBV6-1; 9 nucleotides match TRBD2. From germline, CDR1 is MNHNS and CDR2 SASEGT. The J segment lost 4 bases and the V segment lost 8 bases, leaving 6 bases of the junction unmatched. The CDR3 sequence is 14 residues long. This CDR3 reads CASLSAGGYNEQFF. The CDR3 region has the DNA TGTGCCAGCTTATCGGCGGGAGGGTACAATGAGCAGTTCTTC.

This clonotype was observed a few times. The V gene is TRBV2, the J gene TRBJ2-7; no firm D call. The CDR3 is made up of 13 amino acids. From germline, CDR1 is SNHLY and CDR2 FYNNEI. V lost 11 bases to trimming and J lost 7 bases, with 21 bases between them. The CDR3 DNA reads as TGTGCCGGTCGAGCAATGGGGTCAAGGGAGCAGTACTTC. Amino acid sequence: CAGRAMGSREQYF.

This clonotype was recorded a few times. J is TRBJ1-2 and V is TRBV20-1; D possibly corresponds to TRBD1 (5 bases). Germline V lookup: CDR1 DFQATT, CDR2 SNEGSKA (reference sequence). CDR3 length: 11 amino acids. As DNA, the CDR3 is TGCAGCGGAGGAGGGACCTATGGCTACACCTTC. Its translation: CSGGGTYGYTF.

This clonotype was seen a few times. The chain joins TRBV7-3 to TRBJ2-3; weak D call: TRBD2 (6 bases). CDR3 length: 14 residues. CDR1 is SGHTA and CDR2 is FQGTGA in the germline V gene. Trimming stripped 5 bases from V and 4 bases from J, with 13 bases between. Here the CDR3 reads CASSPTGGADTQYF. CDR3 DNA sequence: TGTGCCAGCAGCCCCACCGGCGGGGCAGATACGCAGTATTTT.

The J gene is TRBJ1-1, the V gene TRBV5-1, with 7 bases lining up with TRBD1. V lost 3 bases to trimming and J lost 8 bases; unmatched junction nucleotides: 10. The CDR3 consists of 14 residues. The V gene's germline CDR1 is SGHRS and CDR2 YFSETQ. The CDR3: CASSSGQGGVEAFF. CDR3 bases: TGCGCCAGCAGCTCGGGGCAGGGGGGAGTCGAAGCTTTCTTT. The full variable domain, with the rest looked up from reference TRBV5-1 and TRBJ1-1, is KAGVTQTPRYLIKTRGQQVTLSCSPISGHRSVSWYQQTPGQGLQFLFEYFSETQRNKGNFPGRFSGRQFSNSRSEMNVSTLELGDSALYLCASSSGQGGVEAFFGQGTRLTVV.

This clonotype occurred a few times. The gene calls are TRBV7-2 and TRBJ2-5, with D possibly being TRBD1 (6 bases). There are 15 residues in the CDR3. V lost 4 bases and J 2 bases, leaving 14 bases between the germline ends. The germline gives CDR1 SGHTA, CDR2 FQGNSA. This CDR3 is CASSSGVPVQETQYF. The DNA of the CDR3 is TGTGCCAGCAGCTCAGGGGTCCCGGTGCAAGAGACCCAGTACTTC. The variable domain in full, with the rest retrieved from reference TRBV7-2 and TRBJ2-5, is GAGVSQSPSNKVTEKGKDVELRCDPISGHTALYWYRQSLGQGLEFLIYFQGNSAPDKSGLPSDRFSAERTGGSVSTLTIQRTQQEDSAVYLCASSSGVPVQETQYFGPGTRLLVL.

Here the CDR3 reads CSAPATYEQYF. The CDR3 region has the DNA TGCAGTGCTCCAGCGACGTACGAGCAGTACTTC. This rearrangement joins TRBV20-1 to TRBJ2-7; D not resolved. Germline V CDR1 and CDR2: DFQATT, SNEGSKA (reference sequence). This CDR3 region has 11 residues. V was clipped by 5 bases and J by 4 bases, with 9 bases between them.